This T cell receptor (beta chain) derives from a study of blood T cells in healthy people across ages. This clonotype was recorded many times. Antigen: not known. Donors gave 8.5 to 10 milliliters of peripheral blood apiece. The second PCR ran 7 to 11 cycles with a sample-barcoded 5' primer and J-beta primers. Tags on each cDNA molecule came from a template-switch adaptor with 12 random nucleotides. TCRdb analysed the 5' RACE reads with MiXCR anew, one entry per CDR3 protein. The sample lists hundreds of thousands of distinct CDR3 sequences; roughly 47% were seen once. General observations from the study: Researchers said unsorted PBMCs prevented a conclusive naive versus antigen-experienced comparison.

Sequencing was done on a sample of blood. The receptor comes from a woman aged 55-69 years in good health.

The CDR3 region is CASSQTGSAGNTGELFF. Written as DNA, the CDR3 is TGTGCCAGCAGCCAGACAGGGTCCGCGGGGAACACCGGGGAGCTGTTTTTT. The V call is TRBV28, the J call TRBJ2-2, with 7 bases matching TRBD1. Germline CDR1 and CDR2: MDHEN and SYDVKM. V shed 6 bases, J shed 1 base, and the junction held 11 bases outside the gene matches. CDR3 length equals 17 residues.